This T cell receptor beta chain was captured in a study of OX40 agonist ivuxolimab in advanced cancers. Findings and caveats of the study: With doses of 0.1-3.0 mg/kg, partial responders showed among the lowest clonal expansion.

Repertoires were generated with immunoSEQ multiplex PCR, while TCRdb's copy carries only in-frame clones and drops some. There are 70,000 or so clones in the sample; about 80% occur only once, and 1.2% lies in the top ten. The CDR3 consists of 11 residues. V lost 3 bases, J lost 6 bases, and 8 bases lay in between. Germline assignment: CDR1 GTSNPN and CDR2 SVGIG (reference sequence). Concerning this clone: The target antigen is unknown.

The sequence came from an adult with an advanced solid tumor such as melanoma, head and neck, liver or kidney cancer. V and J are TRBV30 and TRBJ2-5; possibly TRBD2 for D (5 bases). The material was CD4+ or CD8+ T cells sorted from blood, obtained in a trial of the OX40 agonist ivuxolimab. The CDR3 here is CAWRGEKTQYF. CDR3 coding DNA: TGTGCCTGGAGGGGAGAAAAGACCCAGTACTTC. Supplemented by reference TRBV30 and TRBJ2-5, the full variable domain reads SQTIHQWPATLVQPVGSPLSLECTVEGTSNPNLYWYRQAAGRGLQLLFYSVGIGQISSEVPQNLSASRPQDRQFILSSKKLLLSDSGFYLCAWRGEKTQYFGPGTRLLVL.